A selection of T cell receptor beta chains follows, all from one sample in a study of blood T cell repertoires in COVID-19. Assay: immunoSEQ multiplex PCR; the TCRdb copy retains only in-frame clones and omits some. The data hold approximately 140,000 clones, with roughly nine tenths observed a single time. Sequenced: peripheral blood. The source of these receptors is a woman aged 55 to 70 with active or convalescent COVID-19. Both conserved end residues are part of each CDR3.

V gene | CDR3 protein
TRBV5-6 | CASIPGGYNSPLHF
TRBV2 | CASSVGTALKETQYF
TRBV5-1 | CASSLGAGEDTQYF
TRBV19 | CASSIEGWVTEAFF
TRBV18 | CASSPVGLAGAAGTGELFF
TRBV27 | CASRRTGTYGYTF
TRBV19 | CASSRGFSSNQPQHF
TRBV5-1 | CASSLVGGRGTDTQYF
TRBV4-3 | CASSQEAGDIRGKLFF
TRBV6-5 | CASSYRGPGTEAFF
TRBV28 | CASSLTTEAFF
TRBV4-3 | CASSQYVGQANEQFF
TRBV6-1 | CASSEQTQTSDGYTF
TRBV12-3/TRBV12-4 | CASSPNRSPLHF